These 17 T cell receptor beta chains originate from one sample sequenced in a study of cytomegalovirus exposure and HLA in healthy donors. With 60 Vbeta and 13 Jbeta primers, the PCR was carried out. The repertoire was sequenced with immunoSEQ multiplex PCR; TCRdb's copy has only in-frame clones and lacks some. The sample holds about 200,000 clones. Input material: PBMCs. These receptor sequences come from a young man in good health and CMV-seronegative.

The genes are TRBV7-9 and TRBJ1-1, with a weak D call TRBD1 (6 bases). Deletions cut 5 bases from V and 1 base from J, with 8 bases between. The CDR3 sequence is 13 residues long. Germline CDR1 and CDR2: SEHNR and FQNEAQ (reference sequence). As DNA, the CDR3 is TGTGCCAGCAGCGGACAGACGAACACTGAAGCTTTCTTT. Amino acid sequence: CASSGQTNTEAFF.

The chain joins TRBV28 to TRBJ2-1; no clear D. This CDR3 comprises 13 residues. Germline values: CDR1 MDHEN, CDR2 SYDVKM. The CDR3 DNA is TGTGCAACCAACGCGGTACCCTACAATGAGCAGTTCTTC. Translation gives CATNAVPYNEQFF.

V is TRBV6-5 and J is TRBJ1-2; no clear D. The CDR3 extends over 14 amino acids. The germline CDR1 and CDR2 sequences are MNHEY and SVGAGI. The V end lost 0 bases, the J end lost 3 bases, and 8 bases lay between the germline ends. The CDR3 coding sequence is TGTGCCAGCAGTTACTCAACGGAGGACTATGGCTACACCTTC. Residues: CASSYSTEDYGYTF.

This chain links TRBV5-1 with TRBJ2-3, with TRBD2 matching over 8 bases. The germline CDR1 and CDR2 sequences are SGHRS and YFSETQ. After removal of 3 bases from V and 2 bases from J, the junction contained 11 bases not matched to a gene. There are 17 residues in the CDR3. This CDR3 is CASSSRLAGTHTDTQYF. In nucleotides, the CDR3 is TGCGCCAGCAGCTCCAGGTTAGCGGGAACCCACACAGATACGCAGTATTTT.

The rearrangement uses TRBV11-3 and TRBJ1-2, with TRBD1 matching 8 bases. The CDR3 consists of 16 residues. After removal of 2 bases from V and 5 bases from J, the junction contained 10 bases not matched to a gene. From germline, CDR1 is SGHNT and CDR2 YENEEA. The CDR3 sequence is CASSLRTGQEGYGYTF. In nucleotides, the CDR3 is TGTGCCAGCAGCTTACGTACGGGACAGGAAGGGTATGGCTACACCTTC.

J is TRBJ2-3 and V is TRBV7-9; maybe TRBD1 (5 bases). Per germline, CDR1 SEHNR and CDR2 FQNEAQ (reference sequence). This CDR3 region has 15 residues. The germline V and J ends were trimmed by 2 bases and 2 bases, with 11 bases remaining between them. CDR3 loop: CASSLQGSYTDTQYF. Written as DNA, the CDR3 is TGTGCCAGCAGCTTACAGGGCTCTTACACAGATACGCAGTATTTT.

This chain joins TRBV5-1 and TRBJ1-4, with a possible D match to TRBD1 (5 bases). V was clipped by 4 bases and J by 8 bases, with 18 bases between them. The CDR3 length is 15 residues. Germline V CDR1 and CDR2: SGHRS, YFSETQ. This CDR3 reads CASSPDGRGGEKLFF. CDR3 in DNA: TGCGCCAGCAGCCCGGACGGGAGGGGAGGGGAAAAACTGTTTTTT.

The V and J genes are TRBV27 and TRBJ2-7, with D possibly TRBD1 on 6 matching bases. The CDR3 sequence is 14 residues long. V lost 3 bases to trimming and J lost 4 bases, with 13 bases between them. CDR1 MNHEY and CDR2 SMNVEV come from the germline V gene (reference sequence). CDR3 nucleotide sequence: TGTGCCAGCAGTTTCTTAGGACAGCCTTACGAGCAGTACTTC. Amino acid sequence: CASSFLGQPYEQYF.

The V call is TRBV10-1, the J call TRBJ2-2; a possible D gene is TRBD1 (5 bases). Germline assignment: CDR1 WNHNN and CDR2 SYGVQD (reference sequence). The CDR3 has 14 residues. The V and J ends lost 3 bases and 6 bases respectively, with 11 bases between them. DNA of the CDR3: TGCGCCAGCAGTGATAGGGGATGGTCCGGGGAGCTGTTTTTT. Encoded protein: CASSDRGWSGELFF.

The V call is TRBV28, the J call TRBJ1-3; possibly TRBD1 for D (5 bases). V lost 2 bases, J lost 4 bases, and 9 bases lay in between. The CDR3 is 14 residues long. Germline CDR1 MDHEN, CDR2 SYDVKM. The CDR3 here is CASSLGGTGNTIYF. The CDR3 DNA reads TGTGCCAGCAGTTTAGGAGGGACCGGAAACACCATATATTTT.

The V and J genes are TRBV5-1 and TRBJ2-1; TRBD1 matches 7 bases. Germline CDR1 is SGHRS and CDR2 is YFSETQ. CDR3 length: 16 residues. The V segment lost 6 bases and the J segment 4 bases; nucleotides outside the gene matches: 13. The CDR3 spells CASKKSPGQLYNEQFF. CDR3 DNA sequence: TGCGCCAGCAAAAAATCGCCGGGACAGCTTTACAATGAGCAGTTCTTC. The complete variable domain, with remaining parts taken from reference TRBV5-1 and TRBJ2-1, reads KAGVTQTPRYLIKTRGQQVTLSCSPISGHRSVSWYQQTPGQGLQFLFEYFSETQRNKGNFPGRFSGRQFSNSRSEMNVSTLELGDSALYLCASKKSPGQLYNEQFFGPGTRLTVL.

J is TRBJ1-5 and V is TRBV7-8; the D is unclear. V was shortened by 4 bases and J by 4 bases, with 14 bases between the two germline ends. This CDR3 has 15 amino acids. Germline V gene lookup returns CDR1 SGHVS and CDR2 FQNEAQ. The chain's CDR3 is CASSSGVGRNQPQHF. CDR3 DNA sequence: TGTGCCAGCAGCTCCGGGGTAGGGAGAAATCAGCCCCAGCATTTT.

V gene TRBV5-1 combines with J gene TRBJ2-2, with D possibly being TRBD2 (6 bases). This CDR3 is 16 amino acids long. CDR1 is SGHRS, CDR2 YFSETQ, per germline. V was trimmed by 4 bases and J by 6 bases, leaving 19 bases between them. In DNA form, the CDR3 reads TGCGCCAGCAGCCAGGAGGGATTAGGAAGGCCCGGGGAGCTGTTTTTT. As protein: CASSQEGLGRPGELFF.

The gene calls are TRBV6-6 and TRBJ1-3; 10 nucleotides align to TRBD1. With 8 bases clipped from V and 4 bases from J, the junction kept 5 bases outside the gene matches. There are 14 residues in the CDR3. Germline V gene sequence: CDR1 MNHNY, CDR2 SVGAGI (reference sequence). This CDR3 is CASLRTGGGNTIYF. In nucleotides, the CDR3 is TGTGCCAGCCTCCGGACAGGGGGGGGAAACACCATATATTTT.

This chain links TRBV7-9 with TRBJ2-3; a weak D match, TRBD1 (6 bases). Trimming cost V 5 bases and J 2 bases, with 14 bases left between them. The germline V gene encodes CDR1 SEHNR and CDR2 FQNEAQ (reference sequence). This CDR3 region has 15 residues. For the CDR3, the DNA is TGTGCCAGCAGCCCAGCCGGGACAACCACAGATACGCAGTATTTT. Protein sequence: CASSPAGTTTDTQYF.

V gene TRBV6-5 combines with J gene TRBJ2-7; 8 bases map to TRBD1. The V gene end was trimmed by 2 bases and the J gene end by 6 bases; junction bases not matched to a gene: 3. The CDR3 is made up of 13 amino acids. Germline CDR1 MNHEY, CDR2 SVGAGI. CDR3 DNA: TGTGCCAGCAGTTACCCCGACAGGGGCGAGCAGTACTTC. Protein: CASSYPDRGEQYF.

This chain connects TRBV28 to TRBJ1-1; a possible D gene is TRBD1 (5 bases). The CDR3 covers 14 residues. V lost 6 bases and J lost 0, with 11 bases in between. Germline values: CDR1 MDHEN, CDR2 SYDVKM. The CDR3 reads CASRTPTVNTEAFF. In nucleotides, the CDR3 is TGTGCCAGCAGAACCCCGACAGTGAACACTGAAGCTTTCTTT.